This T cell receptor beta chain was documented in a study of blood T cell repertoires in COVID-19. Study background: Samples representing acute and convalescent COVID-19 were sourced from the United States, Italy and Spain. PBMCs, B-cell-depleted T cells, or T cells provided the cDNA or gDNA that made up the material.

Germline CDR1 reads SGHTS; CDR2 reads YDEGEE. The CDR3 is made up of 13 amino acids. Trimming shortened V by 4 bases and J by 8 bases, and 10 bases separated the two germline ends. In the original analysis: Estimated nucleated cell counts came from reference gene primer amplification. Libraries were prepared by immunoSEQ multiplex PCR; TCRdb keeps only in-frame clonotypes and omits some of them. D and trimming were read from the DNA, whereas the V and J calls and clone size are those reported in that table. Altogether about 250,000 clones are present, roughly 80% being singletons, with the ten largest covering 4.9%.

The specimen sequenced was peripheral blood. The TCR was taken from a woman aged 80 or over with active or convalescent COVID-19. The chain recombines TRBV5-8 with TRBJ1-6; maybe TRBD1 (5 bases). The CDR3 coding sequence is TGTGCCAGCAGCCCCCCGGGGGATTCACCCCTCCACTTT. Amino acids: CASSPPGDSPLHF.